This passage covers 13 T cell receptor beta chains from one sample sequenced in a study of blood T cell repertoires in COVID-19. Assay: immunoSEQ multiplex PCR; the TCRdb copy retains only in-frame clones and omits some. The sample records about 280,000 clones, roughly 85% being singletons. Material for sequencing was peripheral blood. The receptors originated from a man aged 50-60 years with active or convalescent COVID-19.

V gene TRBV7-9 combines with J gene TRBJ1-2; 9 positions agree with TRBD1. The ends lost 7 bases at V and 3 bases at J; junction bases unmatched: 9. The germline gives CDR1 SEHNR, CDR2 FQNEAQ (reference sequence). The CDR3 spans 15 residues. The CDR3 DNA reads as TGTGCCAGCACCTTCAGAGACAGGGGGGACTATGGCTACACCTTC. Its translation: CASTFRDRGDYGYTF.

V gene TRBV6-5 combines with J gene TRBJ1-4; no clear D gene. Germline V gives CDR1 MNHEY, CDR2 SVGAGI. This CDR3 is built from 12 residues. The ends were cut back, 6 bases at V and 5 bases at J, with 7 bases in the middle. CDR3 sequence: CASRSVNEKLFF. DNA for the CDR3: TGTGCCAGCAGGTCTGTGAATGAAAAACTGTTTTTT.

The chain recombines TRBV30 with TRBJ1-4, with 8 bases lining up with TRBD1. The CDR3 is made up of 13 amino acids. CDR1 is GTSNPN and CDR2 is SVGIG in the germline V gene (reference sequence). J was trimmed by 8 bases and V by 6 bases; bases with no gene match: 8. CDR3 residues: CACTGTGKEKLFF. DNA for the CDR3: TGTGCCTGCACCGGGACAGGAAAGGAAAAACTGTTTTTT.

The V and J genes are TRBV2 and TRBJ2-3; 8 bases match TRBD2. In germline, CDR1 is SNHLY, CDR2 FYNNEI. CDR3 length equals 15 residues. After removal of 3 bases from V and 0 bases from J, the junction contained 2 bases not matched to a gene. The CDR3 nucleotides read TGTGCCAGCAGTGAGACTAGCGTAAGCACAGATACGCAGTATTTT. This gives the protein CASSETSVSTDTQYF.

This rearrangement joins TRBV5-1 to TRBJ2-7; 11 bases are shared with TRBD1. The CDR3 sequence is 16 residues long. Germline V gives CDR1 SGHRS, CDR2 YFSETQ. Losses at the gene ends were 4 bases for V and 1 base for J; bases not matched to a gene: 7. CDR3 region: CASSRGTGGLSYEQYF. For the CDR3, the DNA is TGCGCCAGCAGCCGAGGGACAGGGGGACTTTCCTACGAGCAGTACTTC.

The chain carries TRBV5-1 and TRBJ2-1, with D possibly being TRBD2 (6 bases). The V end lost 0 bases, the J end lost 6 bases, and 13 bases lay between the germline ends. Per germline, CDR1 SGHRS and CDR2 YFSETQ. There are 15 residues in the CDR3. The CDR3 DNA reads as TGCGCCAGCAGCTTGGAGGCGGGACGCCCCAATGAGCAGTTCTTC. Residues: CASSLEAGRPNEQFF.

The chain combines TRBV19 with TRBJ2-3; possibly TRBD2 for D (6 bases). CDR3 size: 13 residues. V was trimmed by 4 bases and J by 7 bases, leaving 12 bases between them. Germline CDR1 and CDR2: LNHDA and SQIVND (reference sequence). CDR3 nucleotides: TGTGCCAGTAGTACTCTCGGAGGGAATACGCAGTATTTT. Protein product: CASSTLGGNTQYF.

This chain connects TRBV7-3 to TRBJ2-2; 11 bases match TRBD2. CDR3 length: 17 amino acids. V was clipped by 5 bases and J by 0 bases; unmatched bases: 5. Germline V CDR1 and CDR2: SGHTA, FQGTGA. The CDR3 DNA reads TGTGCCAGCAGCCCCATAGCGGGAGGGCCGAACACCGGGGAGCTGTTTTTT. Its translation is CASSPIAGGPNTGELFF.

This chain joins TRBV5-6 and TRBJ2-3, with TRBD2 matching over 8 bases. Germline CDR1 and CDR2: SGHDT and YYEEEE. The CDR3 covers 16 residues. J was trimmed by 4 bases and V by 6 bases; bases with no gene match: 13. The CDR3 loop is CASIRAGSGTSDTQYF. The CDR3 DNA sequence: TGTGCCAGCATCCGCGCGGGTAGCGGGACCTCAGATACGCAGTATTTT.

For the CDR3, the DNA is TGCGCCAGCAGCCGTGGCCTCTCAACTAGCGGATCCTACGAGCAGTACTTC. Translating it yields CASSRGLSTSGSYEQYF. The chain combines TRBV5-1 with TRBJ2-7, with 8 bases aligning to TRBD2. The CDR3 covers 17 residues. The V and J ends lost 4 bases and 1 base, in that order; junction bases with no gene match: 13. CDR1 is SGHRS and CDR2 is YFSETQ in the germline V gene.

The V call is TRBV12-5, the J call TRBJ2-7; D is unclear. V lost 3 bases and J lost 0, with 12 bases in between. The CDR3 spans 15 residues. CDR1 and CDR2 (germline): LGHNT, FRNRAP. The CDR3 coding sequence is TGTGCTAGTGGTTTAAGTCCGGAGAGCTCCTACGAGCAGTACTTC. Amino acid sequence: CASGLSPESSYEQYF.

The CDR3 sequence: CASSTAGTGFGELFF. In DNA, the CDR3 is TGTGCCAGCAGCACCGCCGGGACAGGGTTTGGGGAGCTGTTTTTT. The V gene is TRBV7-9, the J gene TRBJ2-2; 9 positions agree with TRBD1. There are 15 residues in the CDR3. V gave up 5 bases and J gave up 8 bases; unmatched junction bases: 9. CDR1 and CDR2 (germline): SEHNR, FQNEAQ (reference sequence). The entire variable domain, with the rest obtained from reference TRBV7-9 and TRBJ2-2, is as follows: DTGVSQNPRHKITKRGQNVTFRCDPISEHNRLYWYRQTLGQGPEFLTYFQNEAQLEKSRLLSDRFSAERPKGSFSTLEIQRTEQGDSAMYLCASSTAGTGFGELFFGEGSRLTVL.

V usage is TRBV2 and J usage is TRBJ2-3; 12 nucleotides line up with TRBD1. CDR3 length: 16 amino acids. CDR1 and CDR2 (germline): SNHLY, FYNNEI. The J segment lost 8 bases and the V segment lost 4 bases, leaving 10 bases of the junction unmatched. The CDR3 here is CASSAGQGAGGRTQYF. CDR3 in DNA: TGTGCCAGCAGTGCGGGACAGGGGGCTGGAGGACGTACGCAGTATTTT.